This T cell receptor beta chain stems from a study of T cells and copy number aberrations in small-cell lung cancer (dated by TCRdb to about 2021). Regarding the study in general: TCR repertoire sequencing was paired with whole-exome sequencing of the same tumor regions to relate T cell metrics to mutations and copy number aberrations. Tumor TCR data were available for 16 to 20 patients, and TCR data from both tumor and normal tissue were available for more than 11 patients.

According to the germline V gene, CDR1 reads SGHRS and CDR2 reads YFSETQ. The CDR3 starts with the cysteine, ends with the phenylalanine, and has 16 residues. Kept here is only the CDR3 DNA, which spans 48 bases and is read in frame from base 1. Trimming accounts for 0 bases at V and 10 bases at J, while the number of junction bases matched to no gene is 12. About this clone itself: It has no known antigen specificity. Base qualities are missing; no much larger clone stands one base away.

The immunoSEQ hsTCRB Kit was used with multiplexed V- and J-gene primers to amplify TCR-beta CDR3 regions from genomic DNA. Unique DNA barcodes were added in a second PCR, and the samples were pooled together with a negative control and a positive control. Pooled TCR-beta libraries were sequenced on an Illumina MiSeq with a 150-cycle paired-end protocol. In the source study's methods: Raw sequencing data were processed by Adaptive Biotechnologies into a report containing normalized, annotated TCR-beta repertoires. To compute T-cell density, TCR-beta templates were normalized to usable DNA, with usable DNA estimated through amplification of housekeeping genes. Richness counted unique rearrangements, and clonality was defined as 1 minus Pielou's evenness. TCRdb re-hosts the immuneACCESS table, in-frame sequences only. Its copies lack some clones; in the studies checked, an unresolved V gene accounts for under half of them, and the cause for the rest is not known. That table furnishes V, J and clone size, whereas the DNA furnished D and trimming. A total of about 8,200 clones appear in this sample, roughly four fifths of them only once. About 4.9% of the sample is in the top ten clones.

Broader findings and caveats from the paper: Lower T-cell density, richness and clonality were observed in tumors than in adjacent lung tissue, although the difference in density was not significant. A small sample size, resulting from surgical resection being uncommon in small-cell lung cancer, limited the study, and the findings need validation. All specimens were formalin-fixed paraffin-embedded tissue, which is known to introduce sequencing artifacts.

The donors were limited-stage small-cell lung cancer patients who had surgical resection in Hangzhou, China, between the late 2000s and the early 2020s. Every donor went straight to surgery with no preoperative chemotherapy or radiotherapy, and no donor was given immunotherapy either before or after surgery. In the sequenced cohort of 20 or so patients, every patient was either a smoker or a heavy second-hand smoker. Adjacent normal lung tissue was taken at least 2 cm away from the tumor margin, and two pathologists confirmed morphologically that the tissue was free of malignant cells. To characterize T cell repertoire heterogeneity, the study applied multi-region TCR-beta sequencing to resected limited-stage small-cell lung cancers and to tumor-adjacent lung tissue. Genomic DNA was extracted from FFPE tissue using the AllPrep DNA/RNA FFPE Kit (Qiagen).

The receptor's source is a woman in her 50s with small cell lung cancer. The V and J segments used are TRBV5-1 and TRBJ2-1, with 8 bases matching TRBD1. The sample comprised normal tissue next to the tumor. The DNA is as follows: TGCGCCAGCAGCTTGGATGGCTTCCAGGGGGCTAGGGAGCAGTTCTTC. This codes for CASSLDGFQGAREQFF.